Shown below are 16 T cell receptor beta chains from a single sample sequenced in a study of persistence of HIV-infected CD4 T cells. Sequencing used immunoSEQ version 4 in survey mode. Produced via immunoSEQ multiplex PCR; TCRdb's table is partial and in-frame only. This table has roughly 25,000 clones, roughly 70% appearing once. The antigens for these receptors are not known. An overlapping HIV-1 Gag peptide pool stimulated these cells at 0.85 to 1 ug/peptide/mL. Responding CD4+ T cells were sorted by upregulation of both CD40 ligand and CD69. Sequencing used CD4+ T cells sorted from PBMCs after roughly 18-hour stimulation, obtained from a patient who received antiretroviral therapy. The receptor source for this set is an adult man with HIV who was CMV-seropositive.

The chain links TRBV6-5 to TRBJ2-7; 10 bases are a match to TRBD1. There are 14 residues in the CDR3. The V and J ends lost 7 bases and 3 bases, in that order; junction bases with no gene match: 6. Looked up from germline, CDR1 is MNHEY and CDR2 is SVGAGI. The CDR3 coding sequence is TGTGCCAGCAAGGGGACAGGGGAGGGCTACGAGCAGTACTTC. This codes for CASKGTGEGYEQYF.

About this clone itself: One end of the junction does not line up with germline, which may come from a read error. The CDR3 spells CASSEVIGQDNRPQHF. DNA of the CDR3: TGCGCCAGCAGTGAGGTGATAGGACAGGATAATCGGCCCCAGCATTTT. This chain joins TRBV10-2 and TRBJ1-5; 7 bases fit TRBD1. The CDR3 is 16 residues long. Germline V gives CDR1 WSHSY, CDR2 SAAADI.

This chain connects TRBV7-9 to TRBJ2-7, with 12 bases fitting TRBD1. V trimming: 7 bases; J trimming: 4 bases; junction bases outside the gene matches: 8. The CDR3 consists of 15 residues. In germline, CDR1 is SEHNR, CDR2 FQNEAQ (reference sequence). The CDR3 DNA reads TGTGCCAGCACCAGTGGGGGACAGGGGGCTTACGAGCAGTACTTC. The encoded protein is CASTSGGQGAYEQYF.

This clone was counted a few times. The DNA of the CDR3 is TGTGCCAGCAGCTTACAGCGCGGCGGGGGGGCCCCTGAGCAGTTCTTC. Translated: CASSLQRGGGAPEQFF. J is TRBJ2-1 and V is TRBV5-4; 9 nucleotides match TRBD2. The CDR3 is made up of 16 amino acids. Germline loops: CDR1 SGHNT, CDR2 YYREEE (reference sequence). The trim removed 2 bases at V and 9 bases at J, leaving 12 bases unmatched.

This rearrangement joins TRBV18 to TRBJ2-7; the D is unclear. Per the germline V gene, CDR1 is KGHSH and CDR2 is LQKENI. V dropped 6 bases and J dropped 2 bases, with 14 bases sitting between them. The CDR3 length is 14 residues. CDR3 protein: CASSPEDGPYEQYF. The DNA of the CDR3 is TGTGCCAGCTCGCCCGAGGACGGACCCTACGAGCAGTACTTC.

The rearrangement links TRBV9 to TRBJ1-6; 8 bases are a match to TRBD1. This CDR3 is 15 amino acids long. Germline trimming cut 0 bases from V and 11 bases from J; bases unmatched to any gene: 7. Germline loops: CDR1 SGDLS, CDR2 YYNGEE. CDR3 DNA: TGTGCCAGCAGCGTAGGAGACAGGGGTCGTACACCCCTCCACTTT. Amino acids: CASSVGDRGRTPLHF.

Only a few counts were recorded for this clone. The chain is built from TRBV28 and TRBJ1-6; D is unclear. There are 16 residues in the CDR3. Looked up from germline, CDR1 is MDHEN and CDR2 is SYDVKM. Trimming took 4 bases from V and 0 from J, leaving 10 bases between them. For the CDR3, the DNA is TGTGCCAGCAGTTCTCCCCGCTACTCCTATAATTCACCCCTCCACTTT. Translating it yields CASSSPRYSYNSPLHF.

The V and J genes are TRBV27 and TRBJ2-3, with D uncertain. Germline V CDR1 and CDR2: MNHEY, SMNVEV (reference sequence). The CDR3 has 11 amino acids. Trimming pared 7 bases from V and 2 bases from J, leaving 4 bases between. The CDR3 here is CASNLTDTQYF. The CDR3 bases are TGTGCCAGCAACCTCACAGATACGCAGTATTTT.

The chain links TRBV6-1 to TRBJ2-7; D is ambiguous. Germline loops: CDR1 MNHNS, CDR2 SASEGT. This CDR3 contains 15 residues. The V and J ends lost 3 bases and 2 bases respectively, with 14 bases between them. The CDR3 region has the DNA TGTGCCAGCAGTGATGGGGTCAGACCCACCTACGAGCAGTACTTC. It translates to CASSDGVRPTYEQYF.

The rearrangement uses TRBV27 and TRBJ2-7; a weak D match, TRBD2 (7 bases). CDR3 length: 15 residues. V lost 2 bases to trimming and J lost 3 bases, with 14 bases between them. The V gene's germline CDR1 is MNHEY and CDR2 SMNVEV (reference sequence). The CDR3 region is CASSLKRGGLYEQYF. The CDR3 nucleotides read TGTGCCAGCAGTTTAAAAAGGGGGGGCCTCTACGAGCAGTACTTC.

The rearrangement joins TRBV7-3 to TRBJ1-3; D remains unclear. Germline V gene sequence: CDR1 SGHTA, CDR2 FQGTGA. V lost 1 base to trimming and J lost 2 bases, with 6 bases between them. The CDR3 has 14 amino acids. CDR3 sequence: CASSLNAAGNTIYF. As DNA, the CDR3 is TGTGCCAGCAGCTTAAACGCTGCTGGAAACACCATATATTTT.

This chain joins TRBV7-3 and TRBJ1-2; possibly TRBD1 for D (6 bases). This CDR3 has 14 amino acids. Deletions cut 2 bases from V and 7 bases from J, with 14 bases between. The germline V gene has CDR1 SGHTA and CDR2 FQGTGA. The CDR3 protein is CASSLSGASSGYTF. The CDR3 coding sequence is TGTGCCAGCAGCTTATCGGGGGCCTCCTCTGGCTACACCTTC. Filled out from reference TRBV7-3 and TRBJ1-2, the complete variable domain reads GAGVSQTPSNKVTEKGKYVELRCDPISGHTALYWYRQSLGQGPEFLIYFQGTGAADDSGLPNDRFFAVRPEGSVSTLKIQRTERGDSAVYLCASSLSGASSGYTFGSGTRLTVV.

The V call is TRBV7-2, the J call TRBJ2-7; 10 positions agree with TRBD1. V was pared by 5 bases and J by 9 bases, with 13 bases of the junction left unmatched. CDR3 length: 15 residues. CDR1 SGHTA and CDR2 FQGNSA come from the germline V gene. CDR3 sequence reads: CASSPGTGDKRGQYF. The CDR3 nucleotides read TGTGCCAGCAGCCCGGGGACAGGGGATAAGCGCGGGCAGTACTTC. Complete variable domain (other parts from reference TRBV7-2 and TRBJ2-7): GAGVSQSPSNKVTEKGKDVELRCDPISGHTALYWYRQSLGQGLEFLIYFQGNSAPDKSGLPSDRFSAERTGGSVSTLTIQRTQQEDSAVYLCASSPGTGDKRGQYFGPGTRLTVT.

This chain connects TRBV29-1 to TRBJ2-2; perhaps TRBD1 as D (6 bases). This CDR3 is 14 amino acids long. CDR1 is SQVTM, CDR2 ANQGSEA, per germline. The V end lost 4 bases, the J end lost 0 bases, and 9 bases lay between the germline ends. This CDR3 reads CSVGGHSNTGELFF. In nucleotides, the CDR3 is TGCAGCGTTGGGGGGCACTCGAACACCGGGGAGCTGTTTTTT.

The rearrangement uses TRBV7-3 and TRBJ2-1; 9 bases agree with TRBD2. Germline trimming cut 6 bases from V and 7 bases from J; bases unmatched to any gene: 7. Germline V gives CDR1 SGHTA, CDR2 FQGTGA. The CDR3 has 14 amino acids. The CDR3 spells CASRKSSGTNEQFF. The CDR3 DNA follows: TGTGCCAGCAGGAAGTCTAGCGGGACTAATGAGCAGTTCTTC. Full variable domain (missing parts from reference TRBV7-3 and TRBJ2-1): GAGVSQTPSNKVTEKGKYVELRCDPISGHTALYWYRQSLGQGPEFLIYFQGTGAADDSGLPNDRFFAVRPEGSVSTLKIQRTERGDSAVYLCASRKSSGTNEQFFGPGTRLTVL.

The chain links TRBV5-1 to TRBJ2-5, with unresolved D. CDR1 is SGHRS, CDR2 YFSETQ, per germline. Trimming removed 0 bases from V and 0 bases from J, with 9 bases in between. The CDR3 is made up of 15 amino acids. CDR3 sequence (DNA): TGCGCCAGCAGCTTGGACCCTTCCTACCAAGAGACCCAGTACTTC. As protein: CASSLDPSYQETQYF.